What follows is one TCR beta chain and its context. The CDR3 has 11 amino acids. CDR1 is MGHDK, CDR2 SYGVNS, per germline. V trimming: 11 bases; J trimming: 10 bases; junction bases outside the gene matches: 8. Authors' methods: Scientists estimated how many nucleated cells there were by amplifying reference gene primers. Assay used: immunoSEQ multiplex PCR; TCRdb lists only in-frame clones, some missing. V and J calls and clone size follow that table, whereas D and trimming were derived from the DNA. The table records 200,000 to 250,000 clones, around 83% of them present only once. The data belong to a study of blood T cell repertoires in COVID-19. The wider study: From the United States, Italy and Spain came samples of acute and convalescent COVID-19. Sample material is recorded as cDNA or gDNA derived from T cells, B-cell-depleted T cells, or PBMCs.

Source material: peripheral blood. The source is a woman aged 45-65 years with COVID-19, enrolled during active disease. This sequence joins TRBV25-1 and TRBJ2-1, with TRBD1 identical over 7 bases. DNA of the CDR3: TGTGCCTCCCACGACAGGGAAGAGCAGTTCTTC. Its translation is CASHDREEQFF.